A selection of T cell receptor beta chains follows, all from one sample in a study of blood T cell repertoires in COVID-19. Sequenced by immunoSEQ multiplex PCR; TCRdb stores in-frame clones only, minus some. Of about 230,000 clones in the sample, roughly 88% were seen once. Sequencing used peripheral blood. The source is a woman aged 40 to 50 who had recovered from COVID-19. Each CDR3 is given with its conserved first and last residue. Each record gives: clone size, V gene, J gene, CDR3 length, D gene, CDR3 DNA, CDR3 protein. The D gene is left open where the match is weak. The size field is filled for only some rows; it gives once, few, many or a size class.

>NA|TRBV19|TRBJ1-2|15|TRBD1
TGTGCCAGTAGACTGGGACAGGGGGCACACTATGGCTACACCTTC
CASRLGQGAHYGYTF
>NA|TRBV11-3|TRBJ2-7|17|NA
TGTGCCAGCAGCTTAGTTAACCAGTTTCGGGTCAACTACGAGCAGTACTTC
CASSLVNQFRVNYEQYF
>NA|TRBV6-5|TRBJ2-3|14|NA
TGTGCCAGCAAGAAAACAGGGCTCGTATATACGCAGTATTTT
CASKKTGLVYTQYF
>NA|TRBV18|TRBJ2-2|18|NA
TGTGCCAGCTCACCCAGCCTCCAGGGCCTGGGGAACACCGGGGAGCTGTTTTTT
CASSPSLQGLGNTGELFF
>few|TRBV19|TRBJ1-6|15|NA
TGTGCCAGTAGTCGGGGGGGCTCCTATAATTCACCCCTCCACTTT
CASSRGGSYNSPLHF
>few|TRBV19|TRBJ1-6|15|TRBD1
TGTGCCAGTAGTAGAACCGGGACAGGGAATTCACCCCTCCACTTT
CASSRTGTGNSPLHF
>NA|TRBV29-1|TRBJ2-1|15|NA
TGCAGCGTTGAAGGACAGAGACAGTTCTACAATGAGCAGTTCTTC
CSVEGQRQFYNEQFF
>NA|TRBV29-1|TRBJ1-1|12|NA
TGCAGCGTGACACCTCTAAACACTGAAGCTTTCTTT
CSVTPLNTEAFF
>NA|TRBV5-1|TRBJ2-3|15|NA
TGCGCCAGCAGCTCGGGGAGAGCACACACAGATACGCAGTATTTT
CASSSGRAHTDTQYF
>NA|TRBV9|TRBJ1-2|14|NA
TGTGCCAGCAGCGTAGGGACAGAGTACTATGGCTACACCTTC
CASSVGTEYYGYTF
>NA|TRBV2|TRBJ1-1|10|NA
TGTGCCAGCGTTGCTTCAGGAGCTTTCTTT
CASVASGAFF
>NA|TRBV19|TRBJ1-5|14|NA
TGTGCCAGTAGTCCGCTTTTGGAGCTTCAGCCCCAGCATTTT
CASSPLLELQPQHF
>NA|TRBV7-2|TRBJ2-7|15|TRBD2
TGTGCCAGCAGCCAAGTGGGGGAGAGCGGGGGGCCCCGGAACTTC
CASSQVGESGGPRNF
>few|TRBV11-3|TRBJ1-2|13|TRBD1
TGTGCCAGCAGCTCAGATCAGGGGGTTGGCTACACCTTC
CASSSDQGVGYTF
>NA|TRBV13|TRBJ1-1|15|NA
TGTGCCAGCAGCACACGAGGCATACCGAACACTGAAGCTTTCTTT
CASSTRGIPNTEAFF
>NA|TRBV19|TRBJ2-3|16|TRBD2
TGTGCCAGTAGTGTAGGACTAGCCCAAAACACAGATACGCAGTATTTT
CASSVGLAQNTDTQYF
>NA|TRBV3-1/TRBV3-2|TRBJ2-7|14|TRBD1
TGTGCCAGCAGCCAAGGACAGGGGGTCTACGAGCAGTACTTC
CASSQGQGVYEQYF
>NA|TRBV6-6|TRBJ1-2|16|TRBD1
TGTGCCAGCAGTACGAGCCGGGACAGGCACAACTATGGCTACACCTTC
CASSTSRDRHNYGYTF
>once|TRBV5-1|TRBJ1-2|13|TRBD1
TGCGCCAGCAGCACAGGGGAAAACTATGGCTACACCTTC
CASSTGENYGYTF
>NA|TRBV4-2|TRBJ1-1|16|NA
TGTGCCAGCAGCCAAGATCCTGAGGGGGGGCACACTGAAGCTTTCTTT
CASSQDPEGGHTEAFF
>NA|TRBV9|TRBJ1-1|13|NA
TGTGCCAGCAGCGTAGTGGAGGGGACTGAAGCTTTCTTT
CASSVVEGTEAFF
>NA|TRBV24-1|TRBJ1-5|15|TRBD1
TGTGCCACCAGTGGATTGGGACAGGGGAATCAGCCCCAGCATTTT
CATSGLGQGNQPQHF
>NA|TRBV3-1/TRBV3-2|TRBJ2-7|16|TRBD1
TGTGCCAGCAGCCAAGAACAACAGGGGCGGGCCTACGAGCAGTACTTC
CASSQEQQGRAYEQYF
>NA|TRBV7-9|TRBJ2-1|13|TRBD1
TGTGCCAGCAGACCTAGGGACAGGAGAGGGCAGTTCTTC
CASRPRDRRGQFF
>few|TRBV3-1/TRBV3-2|TRBJ2-5|13|NA
TGTGCCAGCAGCAGGGGGGGGCCCGAGACCCAGTACTTC
CASSRGGPETQYF
>NA|TRBV7-8|TRBJ1-5|15|NA
TGTGCCAGCAGCCGAGACAGTAATAGCAATCAGCCCCAGCATTTT
CASSRDSNSNQPQHF
>NA|TRBV5-1|TRBJ1-2|14|NA
TGCGCCAGCAGCTTGAGGGGAGGGGAGTATGGCTACACCTTC
CASSLRGGEYGYTF
>NA|TRBV6-5|TRBJ1-1|14|TRBD1
TGTGCCAGCAGCCGGGACAGGGGCAACACTGAAGCTTTCTTT
CASSRDRGNTEAFF
>NA|TRBV6-5|TRBJ2-1|15|TRBD2
TGTGCCAGCAGTTACGCGGGACTAGCAGACAATGAGCAGTTCTTC
CASSYAGLADNEQFF
>NA|TRBV11-3|TRBJ2-3|16|NA
TGTGCCAGCAGCCGGATGGGGGGTTCGGGCACAGATACGCAGTATTTT
CASSRMGGSGTDTQYF
>NA|TRBV19|TRBJ1-3|15|NA
TGTGCCAGTAGTATTCAGGCCAGCTCTGGAAACACCATATATTTT
CASSIQASSGNTIYF
>NA|TRBV3-1/TRBV3-2|TRBJ1-2|12|NA
TGTGCCAGCAGCCTTGAGTGGTACGGCTACACCTTC
CASSLEWYGYTF
>NA|TRBV7-6|TRBJ1-6|17|TRBD1
TGTGCCAGCAGCTTAGAGACAGGGAACTCCTATAATTCACCCCTCCACTTT
CASSLETGNSYNSPLHF
>once|TRBV19|TRBJ1-5|13|NA
TGTGCCAGTAGTACCCAAATCAATCAGCCCCAGCATTTT
CASSTQINQPQHF
>few|TRBV7-9|TRBJ1-1|13|TRBD1
TGTGCCAGCAGCAGGGACAGGGCCACTGAAGCTTTCTTT
CASSRDRATEAFF
>NA|TRBV30|TRBJ1-2|13|TRBD1
TGTGCCGGCGCCAGACAGGGATTCTATGGCTACACCTTC
CAGARQGFYGYTF
>NA|TRBV7-2|TRBJ1-2|15|NA
TGTGCCAGCAGCTTAATTTCAAGGGGGACGTATGGCTACACCTTC
CASSLISRGTYGYTF
>NA|TRBV11-2|TRBJ2-3|17|NA
TGTGCCAGCAGCTTAAGTCAAGCGAGAAAGGGCACAGATACGCAGTATTTT
CASSLSQARKGTDTQYF
>NA|TRBV7-9|TRBJ2-1|15|NA
TGTGCCAGCAGCTTAGGGGCAGGGGCCTACAATGAGCAGTTCTTC
CASSLGAGAYNEQFF
>NA|TRBV5-4|TRBJ1-4|17|NA
TGTGCCAGCAGCTTGGCAGAGCAGGGTGCAACTAATGAAAAACTGTTTTTT
CASSLAEQGATNEKLFF
>NA|TRBV6-5|TRBJ1-5|14|NA
TGTGCCAGCAGTCGACAGGATAGCAATCAGCCCCAGCATTTT
CASSRQDSNQPQHF
>NA|TRBV19|TRBJ2-5|13|NA
TGTGCCAGTAGTTCACTAGCTAGAGAGACCCAGTACTTC
CASSSLARETQYF
>few|TRBV7-2|TRBJ1-2|13|NA
TGTGCCAGCAGCTTATACTCCGAAGAAATCTACACCTTC
CASSLYSEEIYTF
>NA|TRBV6-2/TRBV6-3|TRBJ1-5|15|TRBD1
TGTGCCAGCAGTTACTTACAGGGGGTTAATCAGCCCCAGCATTTT
CASSYLQGVNQPQHF
>NA|TRBV3-1/TRBV3-2|TRBJ2-3|15|NA
TGTGCCAGCAGCCAGCGGGGGCCTAGCGTTGATACGCAGTATTTT
CASSQRGPSVDTQYF
>NA|TRBV7-9|TRBJ1-3|14|NA
TGTGCCAGCAGCTTATTGACTAGTACAAACACCATATATTTT
CASSLLTSTNTIYF
>NA|TRBV6-2/TRBV6-3|TRBJ1-1|13|NA
TGTGCCAGCAGTTACACAGGGTTCGCTGAAGCTTTCTTT
CASSYTGFAEAFF
>NA|TRBV19|TRBJ2-7|14|NA
TGTGCCAGTAGTAGACAGGGGAGGGCCTACGAGCAGTACTTC
CASSRQGRAYEQYF
>many|TRBV7-3|TRBJ2-2|15|NA
TGTGCCAGCAGCTTAATCTGGGGCCCGACCGGGGAGCTGTTTTTT
CASSLIWGPTGELFF
>NA|TRBV7-2|TRBJ1-5|16|NA
TGTGCCAGCAGCTTAGTCACCGGCGTAGCAAATCAGCCCCAGCATTTT
CASSLVTGVANQPQHF
>NA|TRBV7-2|TRBJ2-5|16|TRBD2
TGTGCCAGCAGCTTAGCACCGACTAGCGGGCAAGAGACCCAGTACTTC
CASSLAPTSGQETQYF
>NA|TRBV6-5|TRBJ1-6|14|TRBD1
TGTGCCAGCAGCATAGACAGGGGCTATTCACCCCTCCACTTT
CASSIDRGYSPLHF
>NA|TRBV6-5|TRBJ2-7|16|TRBD2
TGTGCCAGCAGTTACTCTTGGACTAGCGCTACCTACGAGCAGTACTTC
CASSYSWTSATYEQYF
>NA|TRBV5-1|TRBJ2-3|17|TRBD2
TGCGCCAGCAGCTCCTATGCCTCGGGGGGTAATTCAGATACGCAGTATTTT
CASSSYASGGNSDTQYF
>NA|TRBV19|TRBJ1-2|17|TRBD1
TGTGCCAGTAGTATATTAGAGGGACAGGGGACTAACTATGGCTACACCTTC
CASSILEGQGTNYGYTF
>NA|TRBV18|TRBJ1-2|13|NA
TGTGCCAGCTCACAAGACGTCAGCAGGGGCTACACCTTC
CASSQDVSRGYTF
>NA|TRBV5-1|TRBJ2-5|14|TRBD1
TGCGCCAGCAGCACTGGGACAGTTGGAGAGACCCAGTACTTC
CASSTGTVGETQYF
>NA|TRBV18|TRBJ1-1|13|NA
TGTGCCAGCTCACCACGTGCAGGCCCTGAAGCTTTCTTT
CASSPRAGPEAFF